This T cell receptor beta chain was sequenced for a study of T-cell reconstitution after alpha-beta-depleted transplantation in children. Broader study findings: Alpha-beta T cells about two months after transplant reportedly derived from several hundred expanded graft clones. Most T-cell counts and diversity one year after the transplant came from T cells that were newly produced. Elevated TCRbeta diversity at day 60 was traced, in some patients, to surviving recipient T cells and thymic progenitors.

This clonotype was seen more than once but under ten times. The target antigen is unknown. CDR1 is DFQATT and CDR2 is SNEGSKA in the germline V gene (reference sequence). CDR3 length: 15 residues. With 3 bases clipped from V and 5 bases from J, the junction kept 9 bases outside the gene matches. The library targeted TCRbeta and was prepared with unique molecular identifiers. TCRdb called the PCR reads again in MiXCR, with one record for every CDR3 protein. The sample records around 230,000 distinct CDR3 sequences, around a sixth being singletons. This material consisted of PBMCs, mostly from graft donor cells, taken 360 days after TCRalphabeta/CD19-depleted stem cell transplant. This clonotype originated in a male patient aged 2 to 9 who had a stem cell transplant for acute lymphoblastic leukemia, so the T cells may come from the graft donor. The rearrangement joins TRBV20-1 to TRBJ1-5; TRBD1 agrees at 8 bases. The CDR3 spells CSARKTGGVDQPQHF. For the CDR3, the DNA is TGCAGTGCTAGGAAAACAGGGGGAGTTGATCAGCCCCAGCATTTT.